This passage covers 3 T cell receptor beta chains from one sample sequenced in a study of T-cell reconstitution after alpha-beta-depleted transplantation in children. This sample's TCRbeta library carried unique molecular identifier barcodes. Using its own MiXCR run on the PCR reads, TCRdb lists one record per CDR3 protein. The sample has about 200,000 distinct CDR3 sequences, 6.3% seen once. Sequencing used PBMCs, obtained before TCRalphabeta/CD19-depleted stem cell transplant. These receptor sequences come from a girl in the first two years of life with combined immunodeficiency, due to receive a stem cell transplant.

The V gene is TRBV12-3 or TRBV12-4, the J gene TRBJ1-2; D gene uncertain. Trimming took 3 bases from V and 1 from J, leaving 21 bases between them. This CDR3 spans 18 amino acids. The CDR3 region is CASSLDEKGRRINYGYTF. Here the CDR3 DNA reads TGTGCCAGCAGTTTGGATGAAAAAGGGCGGAGAATTAACTATGGCTACACCTTC.

In its sample, this clonotype was seen many times. V and J are TRBV10-3 and TRBJ2-7; D not certain. Trimming took off 2 bases at V and 1 base at J, with 3 bases between the two ends. Germline V gene lookup returns CDR1 ENHRY and CDR2 SYGVKD. The CDR3 runs 12 residues. The CDR3 bases are TGTGCCATCAGTGAGGGGTCCTACGAGCAGTACTTC. It translates to CAISEGSYEQYF.

This clonotype came up many times. This sequence joins TRBV7-2 and TRBJ1-1; 9 bases agree with TRBD1. The CDR3 has 14 residues. Looked up from germline, CDR1 is SGHTA and CDR2 is FQGNSA. Trimming removed 1 base from V and 11 bases from J; junction bases left unmatched: 8. This CDR3 is CASSLVRDRVLAFF. DNA of the CDR3: TGTGCCAGCAGCTTAGTCCGGGACAGGGTTTTGGCTTTCTTT.